This record looks at one T cell receptor (beta chain) sequence and its context. V was shortened by 3 bases and J by 8 bases, with 11 bases between the two germline ends. The germline V gene has CDR1 LNHDA and CDR2 SQIVND (reference sequence). The CDR3 spans 13 residues. The method was immunoSEQ multiplex PCR; TCRdb's version includes in-frame clones alone and lacks a portion of them. The sample includes around 39,000 clones, over 70% of them seen just once. These data belong to a study of blood T cell repertoires in COVID-19. The receptor was isolated from a man aged 80 or over with active or convalescent COVID-19. The source material was peripheral blood. The chain employs TRBV19 and TRBJ2-1; no clear D gene. CDR3 DNA sequence: TGTGCCAGTAGTATGATGTGGGCCGATGAGCAGTTCTTC. Encoded protein: CASSMMWADEQFF. The full variable domain, its missing parts supplied by reference TRBV19 and TRBJ2-1, is DGGITQSPKYLFRKEGQNVTLSCEQNLNHDAMYWYRQDPGQGLRLIYYSQIVNDFQKGDIAEGYSVSREKKESFPLTVTSAQKNPTAFYLCASSMMWADEQFFGPGTRLTVL.